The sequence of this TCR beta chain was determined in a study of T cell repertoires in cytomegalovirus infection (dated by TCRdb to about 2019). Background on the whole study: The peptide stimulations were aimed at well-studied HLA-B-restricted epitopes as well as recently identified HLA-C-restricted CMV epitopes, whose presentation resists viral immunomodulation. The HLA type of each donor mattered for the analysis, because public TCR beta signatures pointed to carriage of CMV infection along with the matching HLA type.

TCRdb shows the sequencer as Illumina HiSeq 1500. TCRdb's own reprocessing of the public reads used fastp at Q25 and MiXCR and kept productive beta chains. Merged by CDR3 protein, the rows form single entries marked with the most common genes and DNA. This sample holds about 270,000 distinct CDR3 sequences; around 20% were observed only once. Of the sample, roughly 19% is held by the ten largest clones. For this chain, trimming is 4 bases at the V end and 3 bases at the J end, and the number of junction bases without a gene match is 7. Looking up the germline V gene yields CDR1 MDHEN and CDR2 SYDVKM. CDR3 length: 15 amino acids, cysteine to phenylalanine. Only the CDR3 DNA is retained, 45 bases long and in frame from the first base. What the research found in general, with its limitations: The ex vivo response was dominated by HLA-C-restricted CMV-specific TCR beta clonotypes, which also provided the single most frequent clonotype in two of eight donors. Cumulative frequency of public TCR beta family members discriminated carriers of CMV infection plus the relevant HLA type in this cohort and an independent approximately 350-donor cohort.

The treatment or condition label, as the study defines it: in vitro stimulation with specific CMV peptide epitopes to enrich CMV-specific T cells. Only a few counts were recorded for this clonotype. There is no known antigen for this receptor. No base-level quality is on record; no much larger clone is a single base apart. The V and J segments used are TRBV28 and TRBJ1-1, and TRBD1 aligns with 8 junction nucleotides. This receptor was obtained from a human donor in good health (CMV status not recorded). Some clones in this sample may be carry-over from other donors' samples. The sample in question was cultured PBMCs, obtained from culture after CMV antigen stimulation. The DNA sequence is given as TGTGCCAGCAGTTACAGGGGGGGTCGGGACACTGAAGCTTTCTTT. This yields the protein CASSYRGGRDTEAFF.